These 22 T cell receptor beta chains were sequenced from one sample in a study of T cell responses to AZD1222 COVID-19 vaccine. Here immunoSEQ multiplex PCR was the method, and the copy in TCRdb shows in-frame clones only, minus some. The data show about 140,000 clones, with roughly 84% seen just once and about 4.9% held by the top ten. The sequences come from peripheral blood, collected 28 days after the second AZD1222 dose. The receptors come from an adult who received the AZD1222 COVID-19 vaccine.

V gene TRBV11-2 combines with J gene TRBJ2-1; 11 bases match TRBD2. The CDR3 spans 15 residues. Per the germline V gene, CDR1 is SGHAT and CDR2 is FQNNGV. Losses at the gene ends were 7 bases for V and 4 bases for J; bases not matched to a gene: 6. The CDR3 loop is CASTLAGGMYNEQFF. The DNA of the CDR3 is TGTGCCAGCACCCTAGCGGGGGGAATGTACAATGAGCAGTTCTTC.

The V and J genes are TRBV6-5 and TRBJ2-1; 7 bases line up with TRBD2. Germline trimming cut 7 bases from V and 2 bases from J; bases unmatched to any gene: 5. Per the germline V gene, CDR1 is MNHEY and CDR2 is SVGAGI. The CDR3 sequence is 14 residues long. CDR3: CASIPGLTYNEQFF. The CDR3 DNA reads as TGTGCCAGCATTCCGGGACTAACCTACAATGAGCAGTTCTTC.

The chain employs TRBV28 and TRBJ1-2, with a weak D call TRBD1 (5 bases). Germline lookup yields CDR1 MDHEN and CDR2 SYDVKM. V dropped 8 bases and J dropped 4 bases, with 17 bases sitting between them. This CDR3 spans 14 amino acids. The CDR3, as DNA: TGTGCCAGCGATCCGGCAGGGCCGATCTATGGCTACACCTTC. Translated, it gives CASDPAGPIYGYTF.

V gene TRBV2 combines with J gene TRBJ1-1; no clear D. V shed 2 bases and J shed 8 bases, with 9 bases lying between them. The CDR3 is 12 residues long. The V gene's germline CDR1 is SNHLY and CDR2 FYNNEI. This CDR3 is CASSEYRTEAFF. Written as DNA, the CDR3 is TGTGCCAGCAGTGAATATAGGACCGAAGCTTTCTTT.

The sample holds a few counts of this clone. The genes are TRBV29-1 and TRBJ1-6; D ambiguous. The V gene's germline CDR1 is SQVTM and CDR2 ANQGSEA. Trimming left V 3 bases short and J 4 bases short, with 7 bases between. The CDR3 runs 13 residues. The CDR3 DNA is TGCAGCGTTGAGACGGAATATAATTCACCCCTCCACTTT. Amino acids: CSVETEYNSPLHF.

The rearrangement uses TRBV2 and TRBJ2-5; unclear D gene. This CDR3 has 15 amino acids. Trimming left V 4 bases short and J 0 bases short, with 12 bases between. Looked up from germline, CDR1 is SNHLY and CDR2 is FYNNEI. The CDR3 region is CASSAPAFYQETQYF. The CDR3 DNA reads TGTGCCAGCAGTGCCCCGGCTTTCTACCAAGAGACCCAGTACTTC.

In its sample, this clone was seen once. The chain joins TRBV5-6 to TRBJ2-1, with 8 bases matching TRBD2. The trim removed 0 bases at V and 9 bases at J, leaving 2 bases unmatched. The CDR3 totals 13 residues. CDR1 is SGHDT, CDR2 YYEEEE, per germline. The CDR3, as DNA: TGTGCCAGCAGCTTGGACAGCGGGGGTGAGCAGTTCTTC. The encoded protein is CASSLDSGGEQFF.

This sequence joins TRBV30 and TRBJ2-4; D ambiguous. Germline V lookup: CDR1 GTSNPN, CDR2 SVGIG (reference sequence). The CDR3 spans 11 residues. Trimming took off 4 bases at V and 8 bases at J, with 9 bases between the two ends. This chain's CDR3 is CAWTDADIQYF. The CDR3, as DNA: TGTGCCTGGACCGACGCGGACATTCAGTACTTC.

This sequence joins TRBV6-5 and TRBJ2-7, with TRBD2 matching over 8 bases. Per germline, CDR1 MNHEY and CDR2 SVGAGI. CDR3 size: 13 residues. Trimming took 6 bases from V and 5 from J; bases not matched to a gene: 6. The CDR3 loop reads CASSTGLANEQYF. CDR3 bases: TGTGCCAGCAGCACTGGACTAGCAAACGAGCAGTACTTC.

CDR3 protein: CASSDFGEQYF. The CDR3 bases are TGTGCCAGCAGCGACTTTGGGGAGCAGTACTTC. The chain couples TRBV7-6 to TRBJ2-7; D is unresolved. V was pared by 5 bases and J by 7 bases, with 9 bases between. CDR1 and CDR2 (germline): SGHVS, FNYEAQ. This CDR3 is built from 11 residues.

J is TRBJ1-5 and V is TRBV3-1 (or the pseudogene TRBV3-2); TRBD1 aligns across 8 bases. This CDR3 has 16 amino acids. V shed 0 bases and J 6 bases; nucleotides not matched to a gene: 7. Germline CDR1 and CDR2: LGHDT and YNNKEL (reference sequence). CDR3 residues: CASSQDYRTGSQPQHF. In nucleotides, the CDR3 is TGTGCCAGCAGCCAAGATTATAGGACAGGGAGTCAGCCCCAGCATTTT.

V is TRBV4-1 and J is TRBJ1-3, with D uncertain. The CDR3 has 14 amino acids. Deletions cut 3 bases from V and 2 bases from J, with 8 bases between. In germline, CDR1 is MGHRA, CDR2 YSYEKL. CDR3 protein: CASSQDLTGNTIYF. CDR3 bases: TGCGCCAGCAGCCAGGATTTGACTGGAAACACCATATATTTT.

This clone has only one observation. The chain employs TRBV9 and TRBJ1-1; D gene unclear. The CDR3 totals 14 residues. Trimming took 4 bases from V and 3 from J, leaving 13 bases between them. Germline loops: CDR1 SGDLS, CDR2 YYNGEE. The DNA of the CDR3 is TGTGCCAGCAGCCCAGATGGGGTGTACACTGAAGCTTTCTTT. Protein sequence: CASSPDGVYTEAFF.

The gene calls are TRBV4-2 and TRBJ2-7; maybe TRBD2 (5 bases). Trimming stripped 0 bases from V and 6 bases from J, with 18 bases between. The germline V gene has CDR1 LGHNA and CDR2 YNFKEQ. CDR3 length: 16 amino acids. The DNA of the CDR3 is TGTGCCAGCAGCCAAGATACGGCGAGCGGCCGGGCCGAGCAGTACTTC. Translated: CASSQDTASGRAEQYF.

The V gene is TRBV10-3, the J gene TRBJ1-2; no clear D gene. Trimming removed 2 bases at V and 7 bases at J, with 8 bases between. The CDR3 runs to 12 residues. Germline assignment: CDR1 ENHRY and CDR2 SYGVKD. CDR3 protein: CAISEEEGGYTF. In nucleotides, the CDR3 is TGTGCCATCAGTGAGGAGGAAGGTGGCTACACCTTC.

The chain recombines TRBV5-6 with TRBJ2-1; D perhaps matches TRBD2 (6 bases). Germline V CDR1 and CDR2: SGHDT, YYEEEE. Trimming left V 3 bases short and J 4 bases short, with 23 bases between. This CDR3 region has 18 residues. The CDR3 loop is CASSSTNRGAQYYNEQFF. DNA for the CDR3: TGTGCCAGCAGCTCGACGAATCGCGGGGCCCAATATTACAATGAGCAGTTCTTC.

The sample holds one count of this clone. J is TRBJ1-3 and V is TRBV11-2; D is perhaps TRBD1 (6 bases). CDR3 length: 16 residues. Germline values: CDR1 SGHAT, CDR2 FQNNGV. The V gene lost 5 bases and the J gene lost 0 bases, with 14 bases spanning the gap. This chain's CDR3 is CASSLEGGYSGNTIYF. The CDR3 DNA reads TGTGCCAGCAGCCTCGAAGGGGGGTACTCTGGAAACACCATATATTTT.

This chain uses TRBV7-8 with TRBJ2-2, with D unclear. Trimming removed 1 base from V and 4 bases from J, with 7 bases in between. Germline loops: CDR1 SGHVS, CDR2 FQNEAQ. CDR3 length: 14 amino acids. Here the CDR3 DNA reads TGTGCCAGCAGCTTAGTAGGCTCCACCGGGGAGCTGTTTTTT. It encodes CASSLVGSTGELFF.

V usage is TRBV30 and J usage is TRBJ1-5, with a weak D call TRBD1 (6 bases). Trimming left V 2 bases short and J 6 bases short, with 14 bases between. This CDR3 region has 14 residues. The germline CDR1 and CDR2 sequences are GTSNPN and SVGIG (reference sequence). The CDR3 sequence: CAWSYTGSLQPQHF. CDR3 DNA sequence: TGTGCCTGGAGTTACACAGGGTCCCTTCAGCCCCAGCATTTT. Full variable domain (rest looked up from reference TRBV30 and TRBJ1-5): SQTIHQWPATLVQPVGSPLSLECTVEGTSNPNLYWYRQAAGRGLQLLFYSVGIGQISSEVPQNLSASRPQDRQFILSSKKLLLSDSGFYLCAWSYTGSLQPQHFGDGTRLSIL.

This clone was observed once. The chain carries TRBV4-2 and TRBJ2-3; 9 bases map to TRBD2. This CDR3 contains 17 residues. V trimming: 5 bases; J trimming: 0 bases; junction bases outside the gene matches: 9. Germline V gene lookup returns CDR1 LGHNA and CDR2 YNFKEQ. The CDR3 is CASSYSGGEISTDTQYF. CDR3 nucleotide sequence: TGTGCCAGCAGCTATAGCGGGGGAGAAATTAGCACAGATACGCAGTATTTT.

In this sample, this clone turned up once. The chain employs TRBV15 and TRBJ2-5; TRBD2 matches 7 bases. With V trimmed by 1 base and J by 1 base, 9 bases remained unmatched. The CDR3 has 17 residues. CDR1 is LNHNV, CDR2 YYDKDF, per germline (reference sequence). The CDR3 bases are TGTGCCACCAGCAGAGTGGGACGAGCGGGAACCCAAGAGACCCAGTACTTC. The encoded protein is CATSRVGRAGTQETQYF.

The V and J genes are TRBV13 and TRBJ2-7; D is possibly TRBD1 (6 bases). The CDR3 has 13 amino acids. Trimming stripped 5 bases from V and 3 bases from J, with 11 bases between. Looked up from germline, CDR1 is PRHDT and CDR2 is FYEKMQ (reference sequence). This CDR3 reads CASSGGANYEQYF. The CDR3 nucleotides are TGTGCCAGCAGCGGGGGCGCGAACTACGAGCAGTACTTC. The whole variable domain, filled in from reference TRBV13 and TRBJ2-7, reads AAGVIQSPRHLIKEKRETATLKCYPIPRHDTVYWYQQGPGQDPQFLISFYEKMQSDKGSIPDRFSAQQFSDYHSELNMSSLELGDSALYFCASSGGANYEQYFGPGTRLTVT.